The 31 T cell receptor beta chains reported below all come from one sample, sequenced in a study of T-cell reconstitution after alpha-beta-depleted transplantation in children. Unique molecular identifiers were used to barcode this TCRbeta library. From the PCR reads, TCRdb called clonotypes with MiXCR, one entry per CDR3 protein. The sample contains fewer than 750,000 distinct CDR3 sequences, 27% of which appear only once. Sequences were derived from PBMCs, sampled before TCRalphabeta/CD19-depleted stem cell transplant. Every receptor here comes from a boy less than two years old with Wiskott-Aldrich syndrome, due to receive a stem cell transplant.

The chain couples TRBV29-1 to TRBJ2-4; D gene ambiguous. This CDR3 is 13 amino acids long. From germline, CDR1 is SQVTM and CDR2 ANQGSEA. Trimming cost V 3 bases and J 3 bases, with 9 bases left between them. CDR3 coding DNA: TGCAGCGTTGAGGGGTATGGCAAAAACATTCAGTACTTC. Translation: CSVEGYGKNIQYF. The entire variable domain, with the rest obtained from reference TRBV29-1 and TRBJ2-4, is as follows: SAVISQKPSRDICQRGTSLTIQCQVDSQVTMMFWYRQQPGQSLTLIATANQGSEATYESGFVIDKFPISRPNLTFSTLTVSNMSPEDSSIYLCSVEGYGKNIQYFGAGTRLSVL.

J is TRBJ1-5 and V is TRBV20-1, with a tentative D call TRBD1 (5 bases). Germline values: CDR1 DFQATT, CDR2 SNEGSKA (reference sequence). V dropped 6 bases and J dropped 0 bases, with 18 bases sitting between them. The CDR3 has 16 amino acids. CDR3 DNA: TGCAGTGCCAAACCGGGACGAGGCTCTAGCAATCAGCCCCAGCATTTT. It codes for CSAKPGRGSSNQPQHF.

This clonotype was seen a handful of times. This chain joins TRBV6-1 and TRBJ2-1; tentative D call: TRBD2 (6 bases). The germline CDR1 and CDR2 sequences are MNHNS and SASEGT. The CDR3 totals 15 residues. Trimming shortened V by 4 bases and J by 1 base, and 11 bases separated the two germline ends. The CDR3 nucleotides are TGTGCCAGCAGTGGCCTAGCGCCTTCCTACAATGAGCAGTTCTTC. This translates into CASSGLAPSYNEQFF.

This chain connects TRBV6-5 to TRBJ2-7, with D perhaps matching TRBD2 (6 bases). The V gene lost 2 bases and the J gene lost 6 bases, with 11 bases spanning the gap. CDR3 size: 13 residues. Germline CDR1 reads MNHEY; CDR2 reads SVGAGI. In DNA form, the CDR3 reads TGTGCCAGCAGTTACGAGGGCGGGACCGAGCAGTACTTC. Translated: CASSYEGGTEQYF.

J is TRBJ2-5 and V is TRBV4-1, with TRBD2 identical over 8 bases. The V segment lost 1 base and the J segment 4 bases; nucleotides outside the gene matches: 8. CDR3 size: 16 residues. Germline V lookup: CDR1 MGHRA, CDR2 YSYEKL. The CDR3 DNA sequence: TGCGCCAGCAGCCAAGGGGCGGGAGGCGCGTCAGAGACCCAGTACTTC. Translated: CASSQGAGGASETQYF.

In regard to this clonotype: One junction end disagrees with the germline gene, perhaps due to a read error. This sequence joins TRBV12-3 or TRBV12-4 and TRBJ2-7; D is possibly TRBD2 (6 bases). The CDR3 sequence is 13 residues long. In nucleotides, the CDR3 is TGTGCCAGCAGTTTAGGGACTACCTACAAGCAGTACTTC. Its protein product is CASSLGTTYKQYF.

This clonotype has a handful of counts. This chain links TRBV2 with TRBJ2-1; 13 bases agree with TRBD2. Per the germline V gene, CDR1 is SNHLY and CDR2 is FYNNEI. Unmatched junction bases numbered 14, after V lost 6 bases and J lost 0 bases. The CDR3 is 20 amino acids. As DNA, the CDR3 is TGTGCCAGCAGAGCCCCCGGACTAGCGGGAGAGGGGAGCTCCTACAATGAGCAGTTCTTC. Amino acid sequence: CASRAPGLAGEGSSYNEQFF.

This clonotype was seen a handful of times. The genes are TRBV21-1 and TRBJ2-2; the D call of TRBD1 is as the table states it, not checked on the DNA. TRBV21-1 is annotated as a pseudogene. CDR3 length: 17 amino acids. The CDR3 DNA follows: TGTGCCAGCAGCCCGGTAAAAACAGGGTTTGGCACCGGGGAGCTGTTTTTT. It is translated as CASSPVKTGFGTGELFF.

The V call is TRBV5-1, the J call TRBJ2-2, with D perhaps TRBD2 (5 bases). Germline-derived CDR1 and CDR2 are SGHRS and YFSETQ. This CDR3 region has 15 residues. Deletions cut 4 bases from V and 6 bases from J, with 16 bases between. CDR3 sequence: CASSPGERGPGELFF. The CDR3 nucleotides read TGCGCCAGCAGCCCCGGGGAAAGAGGTCCCGGGGAGCTGTTTTTT.

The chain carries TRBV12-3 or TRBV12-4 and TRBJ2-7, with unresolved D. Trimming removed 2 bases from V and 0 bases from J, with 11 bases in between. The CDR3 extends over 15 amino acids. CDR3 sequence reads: CASSLRAVSSYEQYF. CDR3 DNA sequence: TGTGCCAGCAGTTTAAGAGCTGTTAGCTCCTACGAGCAGTACTTC.

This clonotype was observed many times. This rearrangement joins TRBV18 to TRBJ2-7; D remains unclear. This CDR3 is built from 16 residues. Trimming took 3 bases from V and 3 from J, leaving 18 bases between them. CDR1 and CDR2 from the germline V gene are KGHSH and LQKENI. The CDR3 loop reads CASSPSYPGIGYEQYF. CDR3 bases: TGTGCCAGCTCACCGTCCTATCCAGGTATAGGCTACGAGCAGTACTTC.

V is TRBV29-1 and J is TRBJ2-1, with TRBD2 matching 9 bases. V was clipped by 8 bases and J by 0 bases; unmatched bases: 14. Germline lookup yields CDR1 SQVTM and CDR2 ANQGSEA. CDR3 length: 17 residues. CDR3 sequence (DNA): TGCAGCACCCGAGCGGGAGGATTACTAAGCTCCTACAATGAGCAGTTCTTC. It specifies CSTRAGGLLSSYNEQFF.

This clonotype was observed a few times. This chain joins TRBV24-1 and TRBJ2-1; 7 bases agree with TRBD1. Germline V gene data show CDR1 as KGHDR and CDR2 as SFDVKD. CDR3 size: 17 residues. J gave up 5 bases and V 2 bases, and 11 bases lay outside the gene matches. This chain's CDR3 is CATSDSRTGQFDNEQFF. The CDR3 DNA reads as TGTGCCACCAGTGATTCTCGGACAGGTCAATTCGACAATGAGCAGTTCTTC.

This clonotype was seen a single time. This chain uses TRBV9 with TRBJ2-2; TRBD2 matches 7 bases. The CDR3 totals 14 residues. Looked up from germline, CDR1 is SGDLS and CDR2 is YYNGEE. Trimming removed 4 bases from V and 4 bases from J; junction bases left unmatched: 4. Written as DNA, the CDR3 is TGTGCCAGCAGCATCGCGGGAGCCACCGGGGAGCTGTTTTTT. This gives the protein CASSIAGATGELFF.

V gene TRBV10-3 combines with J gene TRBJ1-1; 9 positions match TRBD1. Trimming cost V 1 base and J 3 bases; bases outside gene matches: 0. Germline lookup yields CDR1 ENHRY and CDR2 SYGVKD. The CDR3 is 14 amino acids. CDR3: CAISEYRGHTEAFF. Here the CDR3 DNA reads TGTGCCATCAGTGAGTACAGGGGGCACACTGAAGCTTTCTTT.

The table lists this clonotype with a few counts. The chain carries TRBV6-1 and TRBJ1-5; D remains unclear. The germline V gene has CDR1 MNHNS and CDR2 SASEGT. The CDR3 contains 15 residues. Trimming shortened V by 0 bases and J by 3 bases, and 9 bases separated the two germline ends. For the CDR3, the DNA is TGTGCCAGCAGTGAAGCACAAAGCCTCAATCAGCCCCAGCATTTT. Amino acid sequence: CASSEAQSLNQPQHF.

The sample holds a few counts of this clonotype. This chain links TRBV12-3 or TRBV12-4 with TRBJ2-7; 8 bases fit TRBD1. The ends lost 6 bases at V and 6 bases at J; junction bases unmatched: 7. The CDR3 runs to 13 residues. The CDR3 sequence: CASRPRGLGEQYF. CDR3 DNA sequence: TGTGCCAGCAGGCCCAGGGGGCTGGGCGAGCAGTACTTC.

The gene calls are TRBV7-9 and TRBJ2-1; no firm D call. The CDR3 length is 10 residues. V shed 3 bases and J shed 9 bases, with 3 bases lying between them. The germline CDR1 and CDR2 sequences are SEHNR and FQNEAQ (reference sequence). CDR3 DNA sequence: TGTGCCAGCAGCTTTCCTGAGCAGTTCTTC. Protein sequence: CASSFPEQFF.

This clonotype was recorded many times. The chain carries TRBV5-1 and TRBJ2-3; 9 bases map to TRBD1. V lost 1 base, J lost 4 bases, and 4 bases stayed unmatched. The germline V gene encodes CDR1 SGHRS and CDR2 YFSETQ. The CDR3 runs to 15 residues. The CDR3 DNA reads TGCGCCAGCAGCTTGTGGACAGGGGATGCAGATACGCAGTATTTT. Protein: CASSLWTGDADTQYF.

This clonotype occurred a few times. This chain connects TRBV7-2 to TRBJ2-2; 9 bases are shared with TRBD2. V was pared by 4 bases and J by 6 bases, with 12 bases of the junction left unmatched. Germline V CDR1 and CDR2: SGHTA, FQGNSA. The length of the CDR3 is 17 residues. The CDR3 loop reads CASSSGSSGMFAGELFF. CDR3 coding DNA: TGTGCCAGCAGCTCGGGGTCTAGCGGGATGTTTGCCGGGGAGCTGTTTTTT.

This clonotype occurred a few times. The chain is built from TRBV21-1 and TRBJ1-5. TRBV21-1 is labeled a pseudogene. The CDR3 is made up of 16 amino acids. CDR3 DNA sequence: TGTGCCAGCAGCAAAGTCGCGGAATATAGCAATCAGCCCCAGCATTTT. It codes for CASSKVAEYSNQPQHF.

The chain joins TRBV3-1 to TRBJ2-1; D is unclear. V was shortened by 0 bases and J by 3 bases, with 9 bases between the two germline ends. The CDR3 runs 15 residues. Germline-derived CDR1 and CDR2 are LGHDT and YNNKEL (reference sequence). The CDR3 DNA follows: TGTGCCAGCAGCCAAGAATTGATAATCTACAATGAGCAGTTCTTC. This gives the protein CASSQELIIYNEQFF.

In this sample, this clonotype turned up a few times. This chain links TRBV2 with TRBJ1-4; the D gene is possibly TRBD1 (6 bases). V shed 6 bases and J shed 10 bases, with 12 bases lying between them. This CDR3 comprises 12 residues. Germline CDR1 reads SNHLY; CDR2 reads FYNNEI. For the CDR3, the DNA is TGTGCCAGCAGGCAACAGGGCGCAAAACTGTTTTTT. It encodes CASRQQGAKLFF.

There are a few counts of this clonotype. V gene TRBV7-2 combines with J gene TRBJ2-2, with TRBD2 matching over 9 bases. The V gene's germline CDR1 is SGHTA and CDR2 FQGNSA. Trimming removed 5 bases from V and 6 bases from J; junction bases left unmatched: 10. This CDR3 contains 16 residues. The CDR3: CASSATGTSWAGELFF. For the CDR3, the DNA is TGTGCCAGCAGCGCAACCGGGACTAGCTGGGCCGGGGAGCTGTTTTTT.

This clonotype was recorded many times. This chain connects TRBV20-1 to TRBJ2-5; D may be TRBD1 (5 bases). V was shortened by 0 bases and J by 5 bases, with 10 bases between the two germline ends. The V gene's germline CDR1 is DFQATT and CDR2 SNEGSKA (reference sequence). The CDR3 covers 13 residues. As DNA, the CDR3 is TGCAGTGCTAGAGATCAGGGCTGGGAGACCCAGTACTTC. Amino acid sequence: CSARDQGWETQYF.

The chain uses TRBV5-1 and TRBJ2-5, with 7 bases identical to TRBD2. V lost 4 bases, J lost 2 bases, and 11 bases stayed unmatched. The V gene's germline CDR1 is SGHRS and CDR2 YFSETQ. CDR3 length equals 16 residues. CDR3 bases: TGCGCCAGCAGCCCGTTGGGGATAGCGGGTCAAGAGACCCAGTACTTC. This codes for CASSPLGIAGQETQYF.

The CDR3 reads CASSQDIVGAKNIQYF. The CDR3 coding sequence is TGTGCCAGCAGCCAAGATATAGTCGGGGCCAAAAACATTCAGTACTTC. The chain carries TRBV3-1 and TRBJ2-4; no definite D call. Trimming left V 0 bases short and J 1 base short, with 10 bases between. Germline loops: CDR1 LGHDT, CDR2 YNNKEL (reference sequence). This CDR3 comprises 16 residues.

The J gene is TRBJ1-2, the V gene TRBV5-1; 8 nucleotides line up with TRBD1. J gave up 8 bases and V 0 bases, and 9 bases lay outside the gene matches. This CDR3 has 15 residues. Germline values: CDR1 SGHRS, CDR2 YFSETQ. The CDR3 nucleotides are TGCGCCAGCAGCTTGGCTTTTACAGGGGGACTCGGCTACACCTTC. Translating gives CASSLAFTGGLGYTF.

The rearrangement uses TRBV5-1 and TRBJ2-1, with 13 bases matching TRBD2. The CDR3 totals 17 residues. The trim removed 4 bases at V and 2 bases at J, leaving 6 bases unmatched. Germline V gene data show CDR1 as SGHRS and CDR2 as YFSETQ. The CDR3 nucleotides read TGCGCCAGCAGCAAGGGACTAGCGGGATCTCCCTACAATGAGCAGTTCTTC. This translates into CASSKGLAGSPYNEQFF.

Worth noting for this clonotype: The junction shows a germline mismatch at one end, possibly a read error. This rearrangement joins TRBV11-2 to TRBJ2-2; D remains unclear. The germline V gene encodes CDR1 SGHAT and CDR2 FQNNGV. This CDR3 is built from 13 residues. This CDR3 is CAGSLSHTGELFF. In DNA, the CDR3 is TGTGCCGGCAGCTTAAGTCACACCGGGGAGCTGTTTTTT.

The CDR3 DNA reads TGTGCCACCAGTGATTTTTCCAGCCCCTACCAAGAGACCCAGTACTTC. Its protein is CATSDFSSPYQETQYF. This chain uses TRBV24-1 with TRBJ2-5; no clear D. The CDR3 loop spans 16 amino acids. The V and J ends lost 1 base and 0 bases respectively, with 11 bases between them. Germline values: CDR1 KGHDR, CDR2 SFDVKD.